The following is a T cell receptor (beta chain) sequence with its context. This clonotype was seen more than once but under ten times. Its target antigen remains unknown. No base qualities exist here, and no much larger clone lies one base off it. This sample is part of a study of T cell repertoires in cytomegalovirus infection (dated by TCRdb to the late 2010s). At the level of the whole study: Peptide stimulations targeted recently identified HLA-C-restricted CMV epitopes, whose presentation resists viral immunomodulation, together with well-studied HLA-B-restricted epitopes. Donor HLA type was relevant to the analysis, as public TCR beta signatures indicated carriage of CMV infection together with the matching HLA type.

The sample's treatment or condition label, in plain terms: in vitro stimulation with specific CMV peptide epitopes to enrich CMV-specific T cells. This sample was sequenced with an Illumina HiSeq 1500. Using fastp trimming at Q25 and MiXCR clonotype assembly, TCRdb reanalyzed the public sequencing data and kept in-frame beta chains. Identical CDR3 proteins give one entry, which carries the most common genes and DNA. This sample lists fewer than 150,000 distinct CDR3 sequences; roughly 31% were detected once. Less than 45% of the sample is taken by the ten largest. On the study overall, not on this receptor specifically: Carriers of CMV infection plus the relevant HLA type were discriminated by the cumulative frequency of public TCR beta family members in the study cohort and in an independent approximately 360-donor cohort. The ex vivo response was dominated by HLA-C-restricted CMV-specific TCR beta clonotypes, which also provided the single most frequent clonotype in two of eight donors.

From the cysteine through the phenylalanine, the CDR3 covers 13 amino acids. The only DNA kept is the CDR3, 39 bases in frame from the first base. In the germline V gene, CDR1 corresponds to SQVTM and CDR2 to ANQGSEA. Trimming costs V 0 bases and J 9 bases, and their ends lie 14 bases apart. The chain joins TRBV29-1 to TRBJ2-5, with TRBD2 as a weak D call on 6 bases. This specimen was CD8+ T cells from cultured PBMCs, taken from culture after CMV antigen stimulation. This sequence was found in a human donor in good health (CMV status not recorded). Some clones in this sample may be carry-over from other donors' samples. The base sequence is TGCAGCGTTGAAGACGGGGGAATGATGCCCCAGTACTTC. This yields the protein CSVEDGGMMPQYF.